This T cell receptor beta chain was found in a study of T cells in Graves' hyperthyroidism and ophthalmopathy. Overall study results and limits: From stable hyperthyroidism, ophthalmopathy was separated by a 13 V-J model.

RNA transcripts yielded amplified TCR beta CDR3 regions. HTBI primers drove first-round RT-PCR of the TCR CDR3. One entry per CDR3 protein results from TCRdb running MiXCR on the multiplex PCR reads. The sample contains hundreds of thousands of distinct CDR3 sequences, roughly 15% of which appear only once. The sample holds a few counts of this clonotype. Its antigen remains unknown. V was cut by 0 bases and J by 4 bases, with 16 bases left in between. This CDR3 has 17 residues. The germline CDR1 and CDR2 sequences are LGHNA and YNFKEQ. The receptor was isolated from a woman in her forties or fifties with Graves' ophthalmopathy. The chain recombines TRBV4-2 with TRBJ2-1, with D possibly TRBD2 on 7 matching bases. The specimen was blood. CDR3 protein: CASSQDGGGRGYNEQFF. In DNA form, the CDR3 reads TGTGCCAGCAGCCAAGATGGGGGCGGGAGAGGGTACAATGAGCAGTTCTTC.